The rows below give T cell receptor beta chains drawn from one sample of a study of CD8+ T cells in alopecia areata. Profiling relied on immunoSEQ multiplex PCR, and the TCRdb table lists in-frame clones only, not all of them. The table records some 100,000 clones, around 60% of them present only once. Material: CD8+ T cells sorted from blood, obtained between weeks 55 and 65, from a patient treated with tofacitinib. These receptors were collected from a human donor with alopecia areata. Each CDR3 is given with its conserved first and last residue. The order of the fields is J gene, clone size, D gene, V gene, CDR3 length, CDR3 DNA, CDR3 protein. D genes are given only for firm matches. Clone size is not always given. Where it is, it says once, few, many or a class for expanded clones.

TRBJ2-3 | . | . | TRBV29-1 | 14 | TGCAGCGTTGGTAGGGACACCCGCACAGATACGCAGTATTTT | CSVGRDTRTDTQYF
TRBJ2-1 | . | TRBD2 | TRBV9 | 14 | TGTGCCAGCAGCGTAGTCGCGGGGGGGCGTGAGCAGTTCTTC | CASSVVAGGREQFF
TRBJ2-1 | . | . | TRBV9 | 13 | TGTGCCAGCAGCTCCGGGGGAGTATACGAGCAGTTCTTC | CASSSGGVYEQFF
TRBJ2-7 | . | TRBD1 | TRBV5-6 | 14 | TGTGCCAGCAGCTTTGGGACAGGGGGCTACGAGCAGTACTTC | CASSFGTGGYEQYF
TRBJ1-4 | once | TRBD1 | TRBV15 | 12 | TGTGCCACCAGCGAGGGGGCCCGAAAACTGTTTTTT | CATSEGARKLFF
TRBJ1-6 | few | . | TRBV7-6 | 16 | TGTGCCAGCAGCTTAGAGTGGGGGGCTGGTCGGTCACCCCTCCACTTT | CASSLEWGAGRSPLHF
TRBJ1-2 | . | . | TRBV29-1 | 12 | TGCAGCGTTGTAGGGCAGAGCTATGGCTACACCTTC | CSVVGQSYGYTF
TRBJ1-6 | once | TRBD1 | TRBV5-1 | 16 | TGCGCCAGCCAACCGACAGGGGCCAGGGGTAATTCACCCCTCCACTTT | CASQPTGARGNSPLHF
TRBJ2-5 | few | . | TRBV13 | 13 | TGTGCCAGCAGCGGGATAGGACAAGAGACCCAGTACTTC | CASSGIGQETQYF
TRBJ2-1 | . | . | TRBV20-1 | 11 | TGCAGTGCTCCATGGGTCAATGAGCAGTTCTTC | CSAPWVNEQFF
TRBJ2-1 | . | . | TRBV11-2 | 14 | TGTGCCAGCAGCACACGCCCGAGGGACAATGAGCAGTTCTTC | CASSTRPRDNEQFF
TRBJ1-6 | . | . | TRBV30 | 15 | TGTGCCTGGAGCAAGAGAGGCCCCTATAATTCACCCCTCCACTTT | CAWSKRGPYNSPLHF